Included here is one T cell receptor (delta chain) sequence, with context. A far larger clone is off by one base, so a read error is likely. The sample holds other DNA sequences that translate to the same CDR3. This sample is drawn from a study of gamma-delta T cells after stem cell transplantation. TCRdb fed the RT-PCR reads into CATT to redo clone calling. The sample includes roughly 1,900 delta-chain clones, 15% to 20% seen only once; the top ten take roughly 30%. The trim removed 3 bases at V and 2 bases at J, leaving 19 bases unmatched. Germline CDR1 reads GEAIGNYY; CDR2 reads EKD. The CDR3 consists of 20 residues.

This receptor was obtained from a human donor. It is not recorded whose cells these are; they may come from a transplant donor. The chain recombines TRDV2 with TRDJ1, with 11 bases matching TRDD3. Specimen: gamma-delta T cells. The CDR3 DNA reads TGTGCCTGTGACTTGATGTCGGCGGGGCTGGGGGATACATCTACCGATAAACTCATCTTT. Protein sequence: CACDLMSAGLGDTSTDKLIF.